Given below is one T cell receptor (beta chain) in context. Every bit of the isolated RNA underwent reverse transcription, so sequencing read expressed TCRB transcripts. The table came from immunoSEQ multiplex PCR; TCRdb's copy has only in-frame clones and leaves some out. The sample carries 330,000 or so clones, about 14% recorded once. The CDR3 has 14 amino acids. The V gene's germline CDR1 is SGHNT and CDR2 YYREEE (reference sequence). The sample belongs to a study of beta chain features in type 1 diabetes. The TCR sequence derives from a man aged 30 to 45 in good health. The rearrangement joins TRBV5-4 to TRBJ2-5; 8 positions agree with TRBD1. TRBJ2-7 matches the DNA end more closely, so the J call is doubtful. The sequenced sample was central memory CD4+ T cells from blood. CDR3 region: CASSLDRGNHEQYF. In DNA, the CDR3 is TGTGCCAGCAGCTTGGACAGGGGGAATCACGAGCAGTACTTC.